Listed here is a single TCR beta chain. The sample comes from a study of blood T cell repertoires in COVID-19. Study-level information: Samples came from the United States, Italy and Spain, spanning acute and convalescent COVID-19. T cells, B-cell-depleted T cells, or PBMCs supplied cDNA or gDNA.

Sequencing was performed with immunoSEQ multiplex PCR; in TCRdb, only in-frame clones are kept and a portion is missing. The table records around 100,000 clones, approximately 85% of them present only once. Input material: peripheral blood. The receptor's source is a woman aged 55-70 years with acute or convalescent COVID-19.

In DNA form, the CDR3 reads TGCAGCTTCAAAGGACTAGCGGGAGGAGGGTACCAAGAGACCCAGTACTTC. Its protein is CSFKGLAGGGYQETQYF. The chain employs TRBV29-1 and TRBJ2-5, with 14 bases that match TRBD2. This CDR3 has 17 amino acids. V shed 8 bases and J 0 bases; nucleotides not matched to a gene: 11. The germline V gene encodes CDR1 SQVTM and CDR2 ANQGSEA.